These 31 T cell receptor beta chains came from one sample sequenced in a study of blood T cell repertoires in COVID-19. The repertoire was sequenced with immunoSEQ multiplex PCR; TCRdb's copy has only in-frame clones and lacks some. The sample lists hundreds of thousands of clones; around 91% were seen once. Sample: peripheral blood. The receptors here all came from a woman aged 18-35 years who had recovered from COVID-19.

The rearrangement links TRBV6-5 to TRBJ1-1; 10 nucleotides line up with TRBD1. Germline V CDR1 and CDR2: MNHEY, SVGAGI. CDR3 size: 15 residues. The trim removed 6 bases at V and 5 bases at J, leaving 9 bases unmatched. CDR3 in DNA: TGTGCCAGCAGCCAGAGGTGGGACAGGGGTACTGAAGCTTTCTTT. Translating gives CASSQRWDRGTEAFF.

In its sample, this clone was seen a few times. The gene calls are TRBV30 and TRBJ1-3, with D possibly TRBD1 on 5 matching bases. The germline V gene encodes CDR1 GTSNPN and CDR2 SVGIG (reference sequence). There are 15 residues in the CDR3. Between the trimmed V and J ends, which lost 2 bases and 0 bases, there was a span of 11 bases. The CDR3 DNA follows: TGTGCCTGGAGTCCGACAGTGCTCTCTGGAAACACCATATATTTT. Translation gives CAWSPTVLSGNTIYF.

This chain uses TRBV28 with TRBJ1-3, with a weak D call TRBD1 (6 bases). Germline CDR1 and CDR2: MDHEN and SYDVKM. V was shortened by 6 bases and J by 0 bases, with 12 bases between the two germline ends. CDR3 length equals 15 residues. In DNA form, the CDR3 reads TGTGCCAGCAGCTATACAGGGAGCTCTGGAAACACCATATATTTT. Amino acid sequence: CASSYTGSSGNTIYF. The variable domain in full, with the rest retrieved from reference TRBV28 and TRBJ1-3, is DVKVTQSSRYLVKRTGEKVFLECVQDMDHENMFWYRQDPGLGLRLIYFSYDVKMKEKGDIPEGYSVSREKKERFSLILESASTNQTSMYLCASSYTGSSGNTIYFGEGSWLTVV.

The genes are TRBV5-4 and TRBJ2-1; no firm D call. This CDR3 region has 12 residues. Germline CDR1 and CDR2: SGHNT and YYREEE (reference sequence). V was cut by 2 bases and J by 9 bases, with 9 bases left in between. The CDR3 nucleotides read TGTGCCAGCAGCTTTACCGCAGTTGAGCAGTTCTTC. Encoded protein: CASSFTAVEQFF.

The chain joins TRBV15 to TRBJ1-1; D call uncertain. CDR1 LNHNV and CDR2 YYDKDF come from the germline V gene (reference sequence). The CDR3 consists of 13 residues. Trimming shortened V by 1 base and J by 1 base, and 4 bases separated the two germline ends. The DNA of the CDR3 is TGTGCCACCAGCAGAGGGAGGAACACTGAAGCTTTCTTT. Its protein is CATSRGRNTEAFF.

This chain's CDR3 is CATSDAGSYNEQFF. The CDR3 coding sequence is TGTGCCACCAGTGACGCGGGCTCCTACAATGAGCAGTTCTTC. The chain uses TRBV24-1 and TRBJ2-1; possibly TRBD2 for D (5 bases). The CDR3 is 14 amino acids. Trimming shortened V by 4 bases and J by 0 bases, and 6 bases separated the two germline ends. Germline CDR1 KGHDR, CDR2 SFDVKD.

In DNA, the CDR3 is TGCGCCAGCAGCTTGGAACAGCGGACAGATACGCAGTATTTT. Encoded protein: CASSLEQRTDTQYF. V and J are TRBV5-1 and TRBJ2-3; the D gene is possibly TRBD2 (5 bases). Trimming shortened V by 0 bases and J by 3 bases, and 8 bases separated the two germline ends. The CDR3 spans 14 residues. In germline, CDR1 is SGHRS, CDR2 YFSETQ.

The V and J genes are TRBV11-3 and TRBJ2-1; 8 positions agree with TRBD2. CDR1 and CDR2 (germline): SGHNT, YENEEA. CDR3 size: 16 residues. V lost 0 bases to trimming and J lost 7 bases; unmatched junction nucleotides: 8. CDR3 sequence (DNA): TGTGCCAGCAGCTTAGATCTTGCGGGAGGAGGGAATGAGCAGTTCTTC. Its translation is CASSLDLAGGGNEQFF. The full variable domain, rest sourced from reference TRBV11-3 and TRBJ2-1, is EAGVVQSPRYKIIEKKQPVAFWCNPISGHNTLYWYLQNLGQGPELLIRYENEEAVDDSQLPKDRFSAERLKGVDSTLKIQPAELGDSAVYLCASSLDLAGGGNEQFFGPGTRLTVL.

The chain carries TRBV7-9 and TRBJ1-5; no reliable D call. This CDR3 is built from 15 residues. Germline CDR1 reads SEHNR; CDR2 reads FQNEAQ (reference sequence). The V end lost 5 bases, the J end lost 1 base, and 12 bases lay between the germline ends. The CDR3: CASSTGGRSNQPQHF. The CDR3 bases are TGTGCCAGCAGCACTGGAGGAAGGAGCAATCAGCCCCAGCATTTT.

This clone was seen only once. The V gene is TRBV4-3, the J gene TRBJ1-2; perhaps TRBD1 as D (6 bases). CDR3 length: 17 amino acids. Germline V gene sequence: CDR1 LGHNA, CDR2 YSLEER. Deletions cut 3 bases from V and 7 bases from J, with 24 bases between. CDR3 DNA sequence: TGCGCCAGCAGCCACGGAGGTGGGGGGGCCTACTTGAGTGGCTACACCTTC. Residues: CASSHGGGGAYLSGYTF.

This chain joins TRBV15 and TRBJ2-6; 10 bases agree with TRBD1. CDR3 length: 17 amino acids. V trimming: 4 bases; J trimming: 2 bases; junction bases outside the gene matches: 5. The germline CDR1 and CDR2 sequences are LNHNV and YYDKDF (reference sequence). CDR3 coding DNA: TGTGCCACCAGCAAGGGACAGGGGAATCCTGGGGCCAACGTCCTGACTTTC. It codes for CATSKGQGNPGANVLTF. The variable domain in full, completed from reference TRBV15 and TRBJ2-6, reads DAMVIQNPRYQVTQFGKPVTLSCSQTLNHNVMYWYQQKSSQAPKLLFHYYDKDFNNEADTPDNFQSRRPNTSFCFLDIRSPGLGDTAMYLCATSKGQGNPGANVLTFGAGSRLTVL.

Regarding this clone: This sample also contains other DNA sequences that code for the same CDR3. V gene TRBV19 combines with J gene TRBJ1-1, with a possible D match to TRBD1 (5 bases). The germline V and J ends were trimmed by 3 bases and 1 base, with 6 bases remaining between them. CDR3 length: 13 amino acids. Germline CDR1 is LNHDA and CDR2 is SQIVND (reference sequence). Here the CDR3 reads CASSIRGNTEAFF. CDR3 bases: TGTGCCAGTAGTATTAGGGGGAACACTGAAGCTTTCTTT.

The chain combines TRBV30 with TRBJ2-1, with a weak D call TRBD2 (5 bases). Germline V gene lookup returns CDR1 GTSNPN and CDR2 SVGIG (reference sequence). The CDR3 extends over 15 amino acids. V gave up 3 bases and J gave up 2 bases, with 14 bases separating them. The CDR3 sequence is CAWRGAPHPYNEQFF. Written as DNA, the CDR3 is TGTGCCTGGAGGGGAGCCCCGCACCCCTACAATGAGCAGTTCTTC.

The CDR3: CASSQDRGNTEAFF. The DNA for the CDR3 is TGTGCCAGTAGCCAGGACAGGGGGAACACTGAAGCTTTCTTT. This chain links TRBV19 with TRBJ1-1, with TRBD1 identical over 9 bases. The CDR3 extends over 14 amino acids. V was clipped by 6 bases and J by 1 base; unmatched bases: 3. CDR1 and CDR2 from the germline V gene are LNHDA and SQIVND (reference sequence). The full variable domain, with the rest looked up from reference TRBV19 and TRBJ1-1, is DGGITQSPKYLFRKEGQNVTLSCEQNLNHDAMYWYRQDPGQGLRLIYYSQIVNDFQKGDIAEGYSVSREKKESFPLTVTSAQKNPTAFYLCASSQDRGNTEAFFGQGTRLTVV.

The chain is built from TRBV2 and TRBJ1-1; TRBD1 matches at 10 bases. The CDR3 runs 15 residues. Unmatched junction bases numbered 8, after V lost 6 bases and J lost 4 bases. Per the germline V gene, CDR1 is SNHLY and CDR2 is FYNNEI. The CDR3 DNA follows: TGTGCCAGCAGCTGGACAGGGGGACCAGGCACTGAAGCTTTCTTT. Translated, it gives CASSWTGGPGTEAFF.

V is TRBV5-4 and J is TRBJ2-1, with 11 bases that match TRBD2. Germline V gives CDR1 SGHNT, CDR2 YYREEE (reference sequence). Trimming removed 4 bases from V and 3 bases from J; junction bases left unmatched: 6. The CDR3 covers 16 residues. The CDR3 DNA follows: TGTGCCAGCAGCCCCGGGACTAGCGGTCTCTACAATGAGCAGTTCTTC. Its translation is CASSPGTSGLYNEQFF.

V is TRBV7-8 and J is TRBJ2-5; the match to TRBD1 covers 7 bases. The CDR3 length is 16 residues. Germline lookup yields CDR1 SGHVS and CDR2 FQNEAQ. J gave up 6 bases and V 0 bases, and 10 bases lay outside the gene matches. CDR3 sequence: CASSLARSRGLQTQYF. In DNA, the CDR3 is TGTGCCAGCAGCTTAGCACGAAGCAGGGGGTTACAGACCCAGTACTTC. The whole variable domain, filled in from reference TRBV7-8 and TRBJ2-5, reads GAGVSQSPRYKVAKRGQDVALRCDPISGHVSLFWYQQALGQGPEFLTYFQNEAQLDKSGLPSDRFFAERPEGSVSTLKIQRTQQEDSAVYLCASSLARSRGLQTQYFGPGTRLLVL.

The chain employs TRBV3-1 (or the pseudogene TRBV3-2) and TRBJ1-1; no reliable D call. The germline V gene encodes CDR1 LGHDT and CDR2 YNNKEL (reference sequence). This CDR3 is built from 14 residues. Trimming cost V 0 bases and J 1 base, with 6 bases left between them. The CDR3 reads CASSQEAGNTEAFF. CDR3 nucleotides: TGTGCCAGCAGCCAAGAAGCCGGGAACACTGAAGCTTTCTTT.

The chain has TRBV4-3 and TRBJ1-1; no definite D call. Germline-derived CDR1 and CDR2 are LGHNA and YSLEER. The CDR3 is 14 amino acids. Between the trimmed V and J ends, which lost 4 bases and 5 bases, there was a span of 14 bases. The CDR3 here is CASSPTAVGTEAFF. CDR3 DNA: TGCGCCAGCAGCCCCACCGCCGTCGGGACTGAAGCTTTCTTT.

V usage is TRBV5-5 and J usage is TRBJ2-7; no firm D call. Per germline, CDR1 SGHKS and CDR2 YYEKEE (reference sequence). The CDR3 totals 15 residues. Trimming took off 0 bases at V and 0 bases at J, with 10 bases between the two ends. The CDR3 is CASSLGSASSYEQYV. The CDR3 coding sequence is TGTGCCAGCAGCTTGGGGTCGGCTAGCTCCTACGAGCAGTACGTC.

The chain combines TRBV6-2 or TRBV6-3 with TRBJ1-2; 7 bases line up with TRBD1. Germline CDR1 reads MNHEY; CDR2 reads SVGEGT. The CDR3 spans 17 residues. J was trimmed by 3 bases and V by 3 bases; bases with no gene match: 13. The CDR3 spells CASSYVLRGLRDYGYTF. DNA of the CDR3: TGTGCCAGCAGTTATGTGCTCAGGGGGTTACGAGACTATGGCTACACCTTC.

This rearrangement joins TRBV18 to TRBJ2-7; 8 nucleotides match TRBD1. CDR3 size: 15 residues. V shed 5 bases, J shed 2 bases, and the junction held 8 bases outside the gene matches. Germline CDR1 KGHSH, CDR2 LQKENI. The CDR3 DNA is TGTGCCAGCTCAGCATCCGGGACAGGTACCTACGAGCAGTACGTC. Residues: CASSASGTGTYEQYV.

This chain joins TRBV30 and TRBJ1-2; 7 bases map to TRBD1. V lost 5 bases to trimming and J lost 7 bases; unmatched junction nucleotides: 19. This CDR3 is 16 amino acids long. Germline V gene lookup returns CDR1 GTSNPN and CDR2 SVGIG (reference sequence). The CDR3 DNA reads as TGTGCCTGGCGAACGGGACAGCGGATTGTGAGTGGTGGCTACACCTTC. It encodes CAWRTGQRIVSGGYTF.

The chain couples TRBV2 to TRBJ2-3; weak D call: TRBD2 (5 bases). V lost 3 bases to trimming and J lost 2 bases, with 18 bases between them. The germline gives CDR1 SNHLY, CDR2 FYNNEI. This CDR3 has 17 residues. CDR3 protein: CASSDGRTPSNTDTQYF. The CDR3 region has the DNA TGTGCCAGCAGTGACGGTAGGACTCCCTCAAACACAGATACGCAGTATTTT.

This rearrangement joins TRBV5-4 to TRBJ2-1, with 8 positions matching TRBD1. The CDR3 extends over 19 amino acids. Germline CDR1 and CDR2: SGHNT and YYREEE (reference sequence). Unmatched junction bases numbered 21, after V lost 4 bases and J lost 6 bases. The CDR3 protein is CASSGATLQGVTTRNEQFF. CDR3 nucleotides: TGTGCCAGCAGCGGGGCGACGCTACAGGGGGTGACGACTCGCAATGAGCAGTTCTTC.

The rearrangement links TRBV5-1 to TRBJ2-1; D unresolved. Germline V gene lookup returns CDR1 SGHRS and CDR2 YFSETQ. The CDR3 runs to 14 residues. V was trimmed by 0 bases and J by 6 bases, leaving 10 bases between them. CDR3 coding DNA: TGCGCCAGCAGCTTGGGCCCCCCGGGCAATGAGCAGTTCTTC. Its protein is CASSLGPPGNEQFF.

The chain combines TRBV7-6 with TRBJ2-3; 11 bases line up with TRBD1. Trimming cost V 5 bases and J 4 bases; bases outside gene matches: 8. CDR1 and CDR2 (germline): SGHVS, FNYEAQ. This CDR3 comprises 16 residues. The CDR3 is CASSAPGQGVPDTQYF. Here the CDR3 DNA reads TGTGCCAGCAGCGCACCGGGACAGGGGGTCCCAGATACGCAGTATTTT.

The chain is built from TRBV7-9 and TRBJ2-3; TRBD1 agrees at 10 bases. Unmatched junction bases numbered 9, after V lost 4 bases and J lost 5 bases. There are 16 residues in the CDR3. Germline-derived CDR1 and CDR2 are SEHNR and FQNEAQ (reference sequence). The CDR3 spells CASSSLETGGVDTQYF. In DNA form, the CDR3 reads TGTGCCAGCAGCTCCTTGGAGACAGGGGGCGTAGATACGCAGTATTTT.

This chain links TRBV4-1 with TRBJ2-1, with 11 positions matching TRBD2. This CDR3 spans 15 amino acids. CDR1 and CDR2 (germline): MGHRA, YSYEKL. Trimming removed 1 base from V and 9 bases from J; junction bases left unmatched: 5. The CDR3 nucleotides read TGCGCCAGCAGCCAAGGACTAGCGGGATCAAGTGAGCAGTTCTTC. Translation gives CASSQGLAGSSEQFF.

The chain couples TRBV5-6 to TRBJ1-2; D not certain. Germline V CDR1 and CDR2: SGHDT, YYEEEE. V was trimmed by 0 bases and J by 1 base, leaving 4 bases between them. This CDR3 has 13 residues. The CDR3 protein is CASSLGRNYGYTF. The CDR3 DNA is TGTGCCAGCAGCTTGGGTCGTAACTATGGCTACACCTTC.

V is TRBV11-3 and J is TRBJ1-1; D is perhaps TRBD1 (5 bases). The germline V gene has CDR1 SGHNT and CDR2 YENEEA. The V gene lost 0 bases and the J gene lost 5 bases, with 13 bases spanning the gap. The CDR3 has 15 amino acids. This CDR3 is CASSLDTGGWTEAFF. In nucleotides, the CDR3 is TGTGCCAGCAGCTTAGATACCGGGGGTTGGACTGAAGCTTTCTTT.